This TCR beta chain appears in the sequencing data of a study of T cells in pancreatic ductal adenocarcinoma. The selected patients with pancreatic ductal adenocarcinoma had surgery but no neoadjuvant therapy. Germline CDR1 is SGHVS and CDR2 is FNYEAQ. V was shortened by 2 bases and J by 1 base, with 9 bases between the two germline ends. The CDR3 contains 15 residues. The assay was immunoSEQ multiplex PCR, and TCRdb's table has in-frame clones only and misses some. The sample carries approximately 97,000 clones, about 95% recorded once. In this sample, this clone turned up once. Source material: PBMCs. The sequence was obtained from a human donor with pancreatic ductal adenocarcinoma. The chain has TRBV7-6 and TRBJ2-1, with D perhaps TRBD2 (5 bases). This CDR3 is CASSLSGESYNEQFF. For the CDR3, the DNA is TGTGCCAGCAGCTTAAGCGGAGAGTCCTACAATGAGCAGTTCTTC.